Listed here are 10 T cell receptor beta chains from one sample, sequenced in a study of Ad26.COV2.S vaccination and SARS-CoV-2 variants. This sample's treatment: some 19 received Ad26.COV2.S at low or high dose, single or two shots; 5 received placebo; per-sample allocation not given. Day 63 after the first vaccine or placebo injection was the time point for sampling. Produced via immunoSEQ multiplex PCR; TCRdb's table is partial and in-frame only. The data show about 280,000 clones, roughly 86% seen once. Sequencing was performed on peripheral blood, taken in a trial of Ad26.COV2.S vaccine versus placebo. The receptors originated from a person aged 18-60 years who received the Ad26.COV2.S COVID-19 vaccine or a placebo.

CDR3 amino acids: CASKTRGTSYEQYF. The CDR3, as DNA: TGTGCCAGCAAAACCCGGGGCACCTCCTACGAGCAGTACTTC. This sequence joins TRBV2 and TRBJ2-7; D possibly matches TRBD1 or TRBD2 (5 bases each). The CDR3 covers 14 residues. Germline V gene data show CDR1 as SNHLY and CDR2 as FYNNEI. V lost 7 bases and J lost 0, with 13 bases in between.

The rearrangement links TRBV7-6 to TRBJ1-1, with 10 nucleotides matching TRBD1. The ends lost 5 bases at V and 2 bases at J; junction bases unmatched: 5. The CDR3 extends over 15 amino acids. Looked up from germline, CDR1 is SGHVS and CDR2 is FNYEAQ. This CDR3 reads CASSRRQGANTEAFF. For the CDR3, the DNA is TGTGCCAGCAGCCGACGACAGGGGGCAAACACTGAAGCTTTCTTT.

The rearrangement links TRBV14 to TRBJ2-7, with 8 bases that match TRBD2. In germline, CDR1 is SGHDN, CDR2 FVKESK. The length of the CDR3 is 14 residues. The V and J ends lost 5 bases and 4 bases, in that order; junction bases with no gene match: 7. The CDR3, as DNA: TGTGCCAGCAGCTCTAGTGCTAGCGGGTACGAGCAGTACTTC. Amino acid sequence: CASSSSASGYEQYF.

The rearrangement links TRBV5-4 to TRBJ1-1; the match to TRBD1 covers 8 bases. Germline V gene sequence: CDR1 SGHNT, CDR2 YYREEE (reference sequence). This CDR3 is 13 amino acids long. V shed 5 bases and J 10 bases; nucleotides not matched to a gene: 10. CDR3 residues: CASSWDRTNGAFF. The CDR3 region has the DNA TGTGCCAGCAGTTGGGACAGGACTAATGGAGCTTTCTTT.

V gene TRBV2 combines with J gene TRBJ1-4; D unresolved. Trimming pared 4 bases from V and 3 bases from J, leaving 9 bases between. CDR1 is SNHLY, CDR2 FYNNEI, per germline. CDR3 length equals 14 residues. The CDR3 DNA reads as TGTGCCAGCAGTGGGGTAGTCGCTAATGAAAAACTGTTTTTT. It translates to CASSGVVANEKLFF.

This chain uses TRBV27 with TRBJ1-1; possible D gene TRBD1, 5 bases. CDR1 is MNHEY, CDR2 SMNVEV, per germline (reference sequence). The CDR3 covers 16 residues. The V gene lost 5 bases and the J gene lost 4 bases, with 20 bases spanning the gap. For the CDR3, the DNA is TGTGCCAGCAGTCCGCAGGGTATTGTGGACCGCACTGAAGCTTTCTTT. This gives the protein CASSPQGIVDRTEAFF.

The chain recombines TRBV7-9 with TRBJ1-6, with TRBD1 identical over 7 bases. This CDR3 is 13 amino acids long. Germline CDR1 reads SEHNR; CDR2 reads FQNEAQ (reference sequence). V lost 3 bases and J lost 10; bases outside the gene matches: 3. CDR3 bases: TGTGCCAGCAGCTTGAAACAGGGGTCACCCCTCCACTTT. This translates into CASSLKQGSPLHF.

The V gene is TRBV4-2, the J gene TRBJ1-2; D remains ambiguous. The CDR3 is 15 residues long. The V and J ends lost 0 bases and 6 bases respectively, with 14 bases between them. CDR1 is LGHNA, CDR2 YNFKEQ, per germline. CDR3 bases: TGTGCCAGCAGCCAAGATTCCCGAGGCTATGATGGCTACACCTTC. Translation gives CASSQDSRGYDGYTF.

The CDR3 loop is CASSPTLETGPYSNQPQHF. The CDR3 region has the DNA TGTGCCAGCAGTCCTACACTTGAGACAGGCCCATATAGCAATCAGCCCCAGCATTTT. The chain has TRBV3-1 (or the pseudogene TRBV3-2) and TRBJ1-5; tentatively, D is TRBD1 (6 bases). Between the trimmed V and J ends, which lost 6 bases and 0 bases, there was a span of 24 bases. Germline CDR1 is LGHDT and CDR2 is YNNKEL (reference sequence). The CDR3 spans 19 residues.

The chain recombines TRBV25-1 with TRBJ1-2; D might be TRBD1 (6 bases). V was clipped by 2 bases and J by 10 bases, with 14 bases between them. The V gene's germline CDR1 is MGHDK and CDR2 SYGVNS. The CDR3 extends over 13 amino acids. CDR3 nucleotides: TGTGCCAGCAGTGAACAAACCAGGGGCCTCTACACCTTC. Its protein product is CASSEQTRGLYTF.